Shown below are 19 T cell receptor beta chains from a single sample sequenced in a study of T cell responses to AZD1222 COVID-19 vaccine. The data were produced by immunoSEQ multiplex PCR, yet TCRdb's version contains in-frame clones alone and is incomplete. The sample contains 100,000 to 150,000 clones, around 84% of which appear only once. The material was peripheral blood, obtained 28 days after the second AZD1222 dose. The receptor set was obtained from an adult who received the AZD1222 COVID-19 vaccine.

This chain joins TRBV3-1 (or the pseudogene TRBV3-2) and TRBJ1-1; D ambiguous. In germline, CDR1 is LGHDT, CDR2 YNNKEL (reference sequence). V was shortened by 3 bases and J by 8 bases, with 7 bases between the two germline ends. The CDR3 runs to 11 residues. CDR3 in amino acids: CASSQAAEAFF. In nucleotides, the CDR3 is TGTGCCAGCAGCCAGGCCGCGGAAGCTTTCTTT.

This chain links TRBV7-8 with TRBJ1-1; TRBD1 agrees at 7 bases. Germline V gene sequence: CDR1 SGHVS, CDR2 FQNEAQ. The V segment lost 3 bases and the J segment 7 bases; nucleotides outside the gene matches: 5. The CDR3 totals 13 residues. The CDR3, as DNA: TGTGCCAGCAGCTTCGCAGGGGGTGTTGAAGCTTTCTTT. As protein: CASSFAGGVEAFF.

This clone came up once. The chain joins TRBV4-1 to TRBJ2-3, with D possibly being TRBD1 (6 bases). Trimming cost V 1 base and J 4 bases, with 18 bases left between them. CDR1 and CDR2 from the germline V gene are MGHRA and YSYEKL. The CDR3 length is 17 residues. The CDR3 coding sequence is TGCGCCAGCAGCCAAGCCCGGGACACTAACAGCGCAGATACGCAGTATTTT. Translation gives CASSQARDTNSADTQYF.

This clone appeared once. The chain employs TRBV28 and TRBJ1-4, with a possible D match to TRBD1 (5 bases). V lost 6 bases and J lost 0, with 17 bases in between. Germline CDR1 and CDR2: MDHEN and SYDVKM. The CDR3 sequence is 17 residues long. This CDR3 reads CASSRFGGFATNEKLFF. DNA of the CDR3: TGTGCCAGCAGCCGCTTCGGGGGGTTTGCAACTAATGAAAAACTGTTTTTT.

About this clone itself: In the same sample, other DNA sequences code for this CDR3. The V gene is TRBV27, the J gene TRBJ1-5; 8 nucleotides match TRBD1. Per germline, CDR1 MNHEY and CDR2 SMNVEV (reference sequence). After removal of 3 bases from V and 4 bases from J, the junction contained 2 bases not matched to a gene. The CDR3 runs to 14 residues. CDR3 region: CASSFTGGNQPQHF. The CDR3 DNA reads TGTGCCAGCAGTTTCACAGGGGGGAATCAGCCCCAGCATTTT.

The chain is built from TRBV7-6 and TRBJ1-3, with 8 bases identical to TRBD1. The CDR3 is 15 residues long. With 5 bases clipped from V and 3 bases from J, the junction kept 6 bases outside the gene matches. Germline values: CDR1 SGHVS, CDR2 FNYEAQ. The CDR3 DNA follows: TGTGCCAGCAGCGCATTGACAGGGGATGGAAACACCATATATTTT. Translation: CASSALTGDGNTIYF.

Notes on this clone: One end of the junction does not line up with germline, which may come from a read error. The CDR3: CASSLTPSSGANVLTF. The CDR3, as DNA: TGTGCTAGCAGCTTAACACCAAGCTCTGGGGCCAACGTCCTGACTTTC. The chain links TRBV7-7 to TRBJ2-6; unclear D gene. Germline CDR1 SSHAT, CDR2 FNYEAQ (reference sequence). CDR3 length: 16 amino acids.

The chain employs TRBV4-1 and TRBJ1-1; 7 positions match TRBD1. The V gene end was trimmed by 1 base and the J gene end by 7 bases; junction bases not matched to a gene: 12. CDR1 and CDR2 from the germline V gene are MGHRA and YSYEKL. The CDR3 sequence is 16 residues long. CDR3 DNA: TGCGCCAGCAGCCAAGGGGGCGCGACAGGGATTTTTGAAGCTTTCTTT. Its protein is CASSQGGATGIFEAFF.

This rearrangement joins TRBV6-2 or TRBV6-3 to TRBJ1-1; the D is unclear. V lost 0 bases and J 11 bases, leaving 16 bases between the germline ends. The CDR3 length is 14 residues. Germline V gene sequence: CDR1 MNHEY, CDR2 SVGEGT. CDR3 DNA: TGTGCCAGCAGTTACTCGTCCGGCCCCCCGAGGGCTTTCTTT. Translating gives CASSYSSGPPRAFF.

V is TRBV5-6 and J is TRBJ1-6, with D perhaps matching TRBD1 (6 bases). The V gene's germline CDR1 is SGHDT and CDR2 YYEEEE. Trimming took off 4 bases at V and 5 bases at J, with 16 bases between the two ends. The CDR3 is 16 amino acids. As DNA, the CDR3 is TGTGCCAGCAGCCCGATCGGGGCAGGGGATAATTCACCCCTCCACTTT. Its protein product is CASSPIGAGDNSPLHF.

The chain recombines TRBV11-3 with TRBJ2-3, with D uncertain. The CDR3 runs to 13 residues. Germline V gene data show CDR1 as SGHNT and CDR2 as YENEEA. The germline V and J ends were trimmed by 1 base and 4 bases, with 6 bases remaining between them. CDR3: CASSLGRADTQYF. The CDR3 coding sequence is TGTGCCAGCAGCTTAGGACGGGCAGATACGCAGTATTTT.

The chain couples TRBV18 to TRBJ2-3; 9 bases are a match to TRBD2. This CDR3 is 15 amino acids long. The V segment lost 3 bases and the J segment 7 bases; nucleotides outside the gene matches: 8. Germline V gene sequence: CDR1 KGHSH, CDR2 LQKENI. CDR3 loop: CASSPTILAGHTQYF. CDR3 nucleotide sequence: TGTGCCAGCTCACCTACTATCCTAGCGGGGCATACGCAGTATTTT.

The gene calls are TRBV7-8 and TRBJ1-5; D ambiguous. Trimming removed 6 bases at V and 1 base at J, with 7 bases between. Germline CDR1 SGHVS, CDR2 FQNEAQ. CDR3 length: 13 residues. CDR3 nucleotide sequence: TGTGCCAGCAGTTCTCAAAGCAATCAGCCCCAGCATTTT. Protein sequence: CASSSQSNQPQHF. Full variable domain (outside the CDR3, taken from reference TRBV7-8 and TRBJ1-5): GAGVSQSPRYKVAKRGQDVALRCDPISGHVSLFWYQQALGQGPEFLTYFQNEAQLDKSGLPSDRFFAERPEGSVSTLKIQRTQQEDSAVYLCASSSQSNQPQHFGDGTRLSIL.

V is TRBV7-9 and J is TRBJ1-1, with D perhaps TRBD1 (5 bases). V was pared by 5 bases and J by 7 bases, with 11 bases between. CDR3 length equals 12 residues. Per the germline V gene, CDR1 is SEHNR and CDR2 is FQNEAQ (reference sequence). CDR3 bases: TGTGCCAGCAGCCTTGGACACCTTGAAGCTTTCTTT. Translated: CASSLGHLEAFF.

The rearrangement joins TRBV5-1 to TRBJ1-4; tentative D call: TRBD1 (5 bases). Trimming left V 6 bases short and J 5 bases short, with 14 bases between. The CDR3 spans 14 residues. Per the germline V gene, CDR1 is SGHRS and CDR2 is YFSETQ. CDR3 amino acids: CASTEGTGNEKLFF. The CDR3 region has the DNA TGCGCCAGCACTGAGGGGACTGGAAATGAAAAACTGTTTTTT.

CDR3 sequence (DNA): TGCGCCAGCAGACAACAGGGGTTGGAGGAAAAACTGTTTTTT. Protein product: CASRQQGLEEKLFF. The chain is built from TRBV5-1 and TRBJ1-4; 7 bases are shared with TRBD1. The CDR3 totals 14 residues. CDR1 is SGHRS and CDR2 is YFSETQ in the germline V gene. V was pared by 5 bases and J by 8 bases, with 9 bases of the junction left unmatched.

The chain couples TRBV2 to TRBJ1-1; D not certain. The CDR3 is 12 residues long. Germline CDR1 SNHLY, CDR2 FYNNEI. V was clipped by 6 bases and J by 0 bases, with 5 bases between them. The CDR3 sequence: CASRLMNTEAFF. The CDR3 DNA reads TGTGCCAGCAGGTTAATGAACACTGAAGCTTTCTTT.

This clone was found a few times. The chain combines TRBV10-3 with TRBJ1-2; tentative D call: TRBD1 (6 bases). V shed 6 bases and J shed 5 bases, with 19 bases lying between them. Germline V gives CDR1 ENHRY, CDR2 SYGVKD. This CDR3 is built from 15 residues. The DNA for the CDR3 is TGTGCCATCAGGCGGGGCGAGTTACAGGGATATGGCTACACCTTC. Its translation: CAIRRGELQGYGYTF.

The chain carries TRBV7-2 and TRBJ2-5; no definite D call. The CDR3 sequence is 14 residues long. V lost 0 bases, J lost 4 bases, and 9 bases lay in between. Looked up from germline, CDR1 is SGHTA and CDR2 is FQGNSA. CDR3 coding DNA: TGTGCCAGCAGCTTAGCGTCCGCAGGAGAGACCCAGTACTTC. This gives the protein CASSLASAGETQYF.